The present T cell receptor (beta chain) was sequenced within a study of blood T cell repertoires in COVID-19. Study in general: Samples of COVID-19 (acute and convalescent) were obtained from the United States, Italy and Spain.

Followed longitudinally, the Seattle patients had been enrolled during active infection. The repertoire was sequenced with immunoSEQ multiplex PCR; TCRdb's copy has only in-frame clones and lacks some. The table records hundreds of thousands of clones, roughly 89% of them present only once. This receptor was obtained from a woman aged 45-65 years with COVID-19, enrolled during active disease. Material for sequencing was peripheral blood.

As DNA, the CDR3 is TGTGCCAGTAGTATAGCCGGGGGGGCAAACAATGAGCAGTTCTTC. This codes for CASSIAGGANNEQFF. The genes are TRBV19 and TRBJ2-1; 8 nucleotides align to TRBD2. Trimming at V came to 1 base and at J to 5 bases, leaving 4 bases not matched to a gene. This CDR3 is 15 amino acids long. The germline V gene encodes CDR1 LNHDA and CDR2 SQIVND (reference sequence).